Listed below are T cell receptor beta chains from one sample, sequenced in a study of blood T cell repertoires in COVID-19. The data were produced by immunoSEQ multiplex PCR, yet TCRdb's version contains in-frame clones alone and is incomplete. The table shows 200,000 to 300,000 clones, with roughly nine tenths occurring only once. Material: peripheral blood. The receptors were sampled from a man aged 18 to 30 with active or convalescent COVID-19. Both conserved end residues are part of each CDR3. Each record gives: J gene, clone size, D gene, V gene, CDR3 protein, CDR3 DNA. The D gene is left open where the match is weak. A row's size may be missing; if present it is once, few, many or a size class.

TRBJ2-1 | few | TRBD1 | TRBV2 | CASRTGVADEQFF | TGTGCCAGCAGGACAGGGGTTGCGGATGAGCAGTTCTTC
TRBJ1-2 | NA | TRBD1 | TRBV19 | CASSSLRGGGKGYTF | TGTGCCAGTAGTTCCTTGCGAGGGGGCGGTAAGGGCTACACCTTC
TRBJ2-1 | NA | TRBD2 | TRBV9 | CASSFSGRDYNEQFF | TGTGCCAGCAGCTTTAGCGGGAGAGACTACAATGAGCAGTTCTTC
TRBJ2-1 | NA | NA | TRBV7-3 | CASSLNVQNSYNEQFF | TGTGCCAGCAGCTTAAATGTTCAGAACTCCTACAATGAGCAGTTCTTC
TRBJ2-1 | NA | TRBD2 | TRBV6-4 | CASSVTSGRDEQFF | TGTGCCAGCAGTGTGACTAGCGGGAGGGATGAGCAGTTCTTC
TRBJ2-5 | NA | TRBD2 | TRBV11-1 | CASSDLAGETQYF | TGTGCCAGCAGCGACTTAGCGGGAGAGACCCAGTACTTC
TRBJ2-7 | NA | NA | TRBV30 | CAWRGAYEQYF | TGTGCCTGGAGGGGGGCATACGAGCAGTACTTC
TRBJ2-3 | NA | NA | TRBV13 | CASSLVQDQFTDTQYF | TGTGCCAGCAGCTTAGTACAGGATCAGTTCACAGATACGCAGTATTTT
TRBJ1-4 | NA | NA | TRBV7-9 | CASSLPTMGGANEKLFF | TGTGCCAGCAGCTTACCGACCATGGGGGGGGCTAATGAAAAACTGTTTTTT
TRBJ1-1 | few | TRBD1 | TRBV19 | CASSTGQGLREAFF | TGTGCCAGTAGTACTGGACAGGGTCTACGGGAAGCTTTCTTT
TRBJ2-4 | NA | TRBD1 | TRBV4-1 | CASSQDWTGPWNIQYF | TGCGCCAGCAGCCAAGATTGGACAGGGCCCTGGAACATTCAGTACTTC
TRBJ1-5 | once | TRBD1 | TRBV6-2/TRBV6-3 | CASSWTGVHSNQPQHF | TGTGCCAGCAGTTGGACAGGGGTTCATAGCAATCAGCCCCAGCATTTT
TRBJ1-1 | NA | NA | TRBV5-1 | CASSFTGSELGAFF | TGCGCCAGCAGCTTTACAGGGTCTGAGTTGGGGGCTTTCTTT
TRBJ2-2 | NA | NA | TRBV4-3 | CASSQDQAGELFF | TGCGCCAGCAGCCAAGATCAGGCCGGGGAGCTGTTTTTT
TRBJ1-3 | NA | NA | TRBV28 | CASSLGGTVPSGNTIYF | TGTGCCAGCAGTTTAGGAGGTACAGTCCCCTCTGGAAACACCATATATTTT
TRBJ1-5 | NA | TRBD1 | TRBV24-1 | CATSENRDSNNQPQHF | TGTGCCACCAGTGAGAACCGGGACAGTAACAATCAGCCCCAGCATTTT
TRBJ2-2 | NA | TRBD1 | TRBV9 | CASSPRAQGVTGGELFF | TGTGCCAGCAGCCCTAGGGCGCAGGGGGTTACGGGCGGGGAGCTGTTTTTT
TRBJ1-1 | NA | NA | TRBV19 | CASNPGGQGPYF | TGTGCCAGTAACCCCGGCGGGCAGGGGCCTTACTTT
TRBJ1-4 | NA | NA | TRBV15 | CATSRDFGVGEKLFF | TGTGCCACCAGCAGAGATTTCGGGGTTGGCGAAAAACTGTTTTTT
TRBJ2-7 | once | NA | TRBV6-1 | CASSEGRDYEQYF | TGTGCCAGCAGTGAAGGGCGGGACTACGAGCAGTACTTC
TRBJ1-2 | NA | NA | TRBV6-4 | CASRLTQGTPNYGYTF | TGTGCCAGCAGACTAACACAGGGTACCCCTAACTATGGCTACACCTTC
TRBJ2-1 | NA | TRBD2 | TRBV11-2 | CASSLDAGGHIFNEQFF | TGTGCCAGCAGCTTAGATGCGGGGGGGCACATCTTCAATGAGCAGTTCTTC
TRBJ1-1 | NA | NA | TRBV29-1 | CSVLITVATEAFF | TGCAGCGTTCTGATCACCGTGGCCACTGAAGCTTTCTTT
TRBJ1-1 | NA | NA | TRBV7-3 | CASSLRSVKTEAFF | TGTGCCAGCAGCTTACGGAGTGTCAAGACTGAAGCTTTCTTT
TRBJ2-7 | NA | TRBD2 | TRBV28 | CASSDPSGGSYEQYF | TGTGCCAGCAGTGATCCTAGCGGGGGATCCTACGAGCAGTACTTC
TRBJ1-1 | NA | TRBD1 | TRBV19 | CASSIQGPGGGTEAFF | TGTGCCAGTAGTATACAGGGGCCAGGGGGAGGCACTGAAGCTTTCTTT
TRBJ2-7 | NA | NA | TRBV7-2 | CASSLGAGREQYF | TGTGCCAGCAGCTTAGGGGCGGGACGCGAGCAGTACTTC
TRBJ2-7 | NA | TRBD2 | TRBV9 | CASSVVPGGTYEQYF | TGTGCCAGCAGCGTAGTCCCGGGAGGTACCTACGAGCAGTACTTC
TRBJ1-6 | NA | NA | TRBV7-2 | CASSSGYGSPLHF | TGTGCCAGCAGCTCGGGTTACGGTTCACCCCTCCACTTT
TRBJ2-7 | NA | TRBD2 | TRBV10-3 | CAISESLTPGLAVEQYF | TGTGCCATCAGTGAGTCTCTTACCCCGGGACTAGCGGTCGAGCAGTACTTC
TRBJ1-1 | NA | TRBD1 | TRBV7-6 | CASSPRDRGSGTEAFF | TGTGCCAGCAGCCCCCGGGACAGGGGATCCGGCACTGAAGCTTTCTTT
TRBJ2-7 | many | NA | TRBV5-8 | CASSLTGAYEQYF | TGTGCCAGCAGCTTGACGGGAGCCTACGAGCAGTACTTC
TRBJ1-1 | few | TRBD1 | TRBV5-1 | CASSLAQGAPEAFF | TGCGCCAGCAGCTTGGCCCAGGGGGCCCCTGAAGCTTTCTTT
TRBJ1-5 | NA | NA | TRBV28 | CASSSAGLRNQPQHF | TGTGCCAGCAGTTCGGCGGGGCTAAGGAATCAGCCCCAGCATTTT
TRBJ1-6 | once | NA | TRBV28 | CASSLGSPNSPLHF | TGTGCCAGCAGTTTGGGCAGTCCTAATTCACCCCTCCACTTT
TRBJ1-6 | NA | TRBD1 | TRBV5-5 | CASSTGTGNSPLHF | TGTGCCAGCAGTACCGGGACAGGGAATTCACCCCTCCACTTT
TRBJ2-3 | NA | NA | TRBV27 | CASSSRMTSSTTDTQYF | TGTGCCAGCAGTTCTCGTATGACTAGTTCAACAACAGATACGCAGTATTTT
TRBJ1-1 | NA | TRBD1 | TRBV7-9 | CASRKNLGGPDIKTEAFF | TGTGCCAGCAGAAAGAATTTAGGGGGCCCGGATATAAAGACTGAAGCTTTCTTT
TRBJ1-1 | NA | NA | TRBV19 | CASSIPGRGEAFF | TGTGCCAGTAGTATTCCTGGGAGGGGTGAAGCTTTCTTT
TRBJ2-1 | NA | TRBD1 | TRBV6-4 | CASSVGTGTEQFF | TGTGCCAGCAGTGTTGGGACAGGGACTGAGCAGTTCTTC
TRBJ2-7 | NA | TRBD1 | TRBV6-5 | CASSSPRGYIYEQYF | TGTGCCAGCAGCTCCCCCAGGGGGTACATCTACGAGCAGTACTTC
TRBJ2-7 | NA | NA | TRBV2 | CASSEVDFNYEQYF | TGTGCCAGCAGTGAAGTCGACTTTAACTACGAGCAGTACTTC
TRBJ1-2 | NA | NA | TRBV9 | CASSSGYGYTF | TGTGCCAGCAGCTCCGGTTATGGCTACACCTTC
TRBJ1-4 | NA | TRBD1 | TRBV28 | CASRLDRVVEKLFF | TGTGCCAGCAGATTGGACAGGGTTGTTGAAAAACTGTTTTTT
TRBJ2-6 | NA | TRBD1 | TRBV7-9 | CASSRGTGGSGANVLTF | TGTGCCAGCAGCCGAGGGACAGGGGGCTCTGGGGCCAACGTCCTGACTTTC
TRBJ2-1 | NA | TRBD2 | TRBV5-1 | CASSLGRGDFYNEQFF | TGCGCCAGCAGCTTGGGGCGGGGGGACTTTTACAATGAGCAGTTCTTC
TRBJ2-1 | few | TRBD2 | TRBV28 | CAIGLAGGFYNEQFF | TGTGCCATCGGACTAGCGGGAGGGTTTTACAATGAGCAGTTCTTC
TRBJ2-7 | NA | TRBD1 | TRBV9 | CASSPRQGWMSEQYF | TGTGCCAGCAGCCCAAGACAGGGCTGGATGAGCGAGCAGTACTTC
TRBJ1-1 | NA | NA | TRBV7-2 | CASSSPGQLNTEAFF | TGTGCCAGCAGCTCCCCTGGACAGTTGAACACTGAAGCTTTCTTT
TRBJ1-1 | NA | NA | TRBV10-3 | CAISAGHGTEAFF | TGTGCCATCAGTGCAGGGCATGGGACTGAAGCTTTCTTT
TRBJ2-7 | NA | NA | TRBV7-9 | CASSQWTGPLEQYF | TGTGCCAGCAGCCAATGGACTGGTCCCCTCGAGCAGTACTTC
TRBJ2-3 | NA | NA | TRBV27 | CASSSVGLSTTQYF | TGTGCCAGCAGTTCTGTCGGGTTATCTACGACGCAGTATTTT
TRBJ2-7 | few | TRBD2 | TRBV3-1/TRBV3-2 | CASSRGLAGTYEQYF | TGTGCCAGCAGCCGGGGACTAGCGGGAACCTACGAGCAGTACTTC
TRBJ1-3 | few | NA | TRBV6-1 | CASSVASSGNTIYF | TGTGCCAGCAGTGTAGCGAGCTCTGGAAACACCATATATTTT
TRBJ1-1 | NA | NA | TRBV7-8 | CASSLGQVNTEAFF | TGTGCCAGCAGCTTAGGACAGGTGAACACTGAAGCTTTCTTT
TRBJ1-5 | few | NA | TRBV5-4 | CASSLGSEPQHF | TGTGCCAGCAGCTTGGGTTCGGAGCCCCAGCATTTT
TRBJ1-2 | NA | TRBD1 | TRBV4-1 | CASSQAGGRTGVGGYTF | TGCGCCAGCAGCCAAGCCGGGGGGCGGACAGGGGTGGGAGGCTACACCTTC